A selection of T cell receptor beta chains follows, all from one sample in a study of cytomegalovirus exposure and HLA in healthy donors. Measured with immunoSEQ multiplex PCR; TCRdb has only the in-frame clones, and not every one. The sample lists some 130,000 clones, approximately 80% occurring once. What was sequenced was PBMCs. The receptors originated from a man under 40 in good health and CMV-seronegative. CDR3s include the opening cysteine and the closing phenylalanine or tryptophan. Fields, in order: V gene, D gene, J gene, CDR3 protein, CDR3 DNA. The D gene is left open where the match is weak.

TRBV5-4,TRBD2,TRBJ2-5,CASSSRTSGRALETQYF,TGTGCCAGCAGCTCCCGGACTAGCGGGAGGGCCCTGGAGACCCAGTACTTC
TRBV6-1,NA,TRBJ1-1,CASSETRRGTEAFF,TGTGCCAGCAGTGAGACACGAAGGGGGACTGAAGCTTTCTTT
TRBV9,NA,TRBJ2-2,CASSPRGASGELFF,TGTGCCAGCAGCCCTCGGGGGGCGTCCGGGGAGCTGTTTTTT
TRBV29-1,NA,TRBJ1-1,CSVVRQANTEAFF,TGCAGCGTTGTTCGCCAGGCGAACACTGAAGCTTTCTTT
TRBV5-1,TRBD1,TRBJ1-1,CASSLQGAPRRTEAFF,TGCGCCAGCAGCCTACAGGGGGCCCCCAGGAGGACTGAAGCTTTCTTT
TRBV27,TRBD2,TRBJ2-4,CASSASLAGSNIQYF,TGTGCCAGCAGCGCCAGTTTAGCGGGAAGTAACATTCAGTACTTC
TRBV30,TRBD2,TRBJ2-2,CAWILAGGSTGELFF,TGTGCCTGGATCCTAGCGGGAGGCTCAACCGGGGAGCTGTTTTTT
TRBV19,TRBD2,TRBJ2-7,CASSTTSGRNHEQYF,TGTGCCAGTAGTACCACTAGCGGGAGGAACCACGAGCAGTACTTC
TRBV5-1,TRBD2,TRBJ2-1,CASSLDLAGAQDEQFF,TGCGCCAGCAGCTTGGACCTAGCGGGGGCCCAGGATGAGCAGTTCTTC
TRBV19,NA,TRBJ1-5,CASSATGFQPQHF,TGTGCCAGTAGTGCAACAGGGTTTCAGCCCCAGCATTTT
TRBV6-5,NA,TRBJ1-3,CASTPGLGYTIYF,TGTGCCAGCACTCCGGGGTTAGGGTACACCATATATTTT
TRBV7-2,NA,TRBJ2-1,CASSSDLASGPSEQFF,TGTGCCAGCAGCTCCGACCTCGCCTCAGGGCCGAGTGAGCAGTTCTTC
TRBV18,NA,TRBJ1-1,CASSPREVLGNTEAFF,TGTGCCAGCTCACCACGGGAGGTTCTCGGGAACACTGAAGCTTTCTTT
TRBV5-1,TRBD1,TRBJ2-7,CASSLVQGAYEQYF,TGCGCCAGCAGCTTGGTGCAGGGGGCCTACGAGCAGTACTTC
TRBV6-5,TRBD1,TRBJ2-1,CASRRQGASYNEQFF,TGTGCCAGCAGAAGACAGGGGGCCTCCTACAATGAGCAGTTCTTC
TRBV28,NA,TRBJ1-1,CASNRLPGNTEAFF,TGTGCCAGCAATCGGCTTCCGGGAAACACTGAAGCTTTCTTT
TRBV30,TRBD1,TRBJ1-2,CAYSTGPGYTF,TGTGCCTACTCGACAGGGCCCGGCTACACCTTC
TRBV10-3,NA,TRBJ1-5,CAISESLGTGGNQPQHF,TGTGCCATCAGTGAGTCGCTGGGGACGGGGGGAAATCAGCCCCAGCATTTT